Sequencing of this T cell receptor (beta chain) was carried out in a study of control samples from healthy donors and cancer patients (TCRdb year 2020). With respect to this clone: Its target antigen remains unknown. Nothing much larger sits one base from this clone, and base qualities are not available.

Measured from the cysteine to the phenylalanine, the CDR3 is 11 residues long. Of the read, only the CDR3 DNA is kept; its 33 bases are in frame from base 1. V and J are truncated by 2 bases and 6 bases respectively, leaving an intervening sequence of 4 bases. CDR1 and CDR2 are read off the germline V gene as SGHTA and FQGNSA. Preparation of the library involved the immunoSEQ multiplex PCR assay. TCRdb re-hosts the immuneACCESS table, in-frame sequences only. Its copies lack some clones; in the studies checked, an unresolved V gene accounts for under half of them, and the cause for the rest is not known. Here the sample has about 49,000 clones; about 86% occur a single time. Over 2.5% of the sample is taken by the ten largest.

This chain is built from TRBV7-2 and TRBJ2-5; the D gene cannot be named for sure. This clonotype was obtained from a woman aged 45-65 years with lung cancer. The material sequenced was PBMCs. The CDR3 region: CASSLKQTQYF. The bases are TGTGCCAGCAGCTTAAAGCAGACCCAGTACTTC.